This passage covers 9 T cell receptor beta chains from one sample sequenced in a study of cytomegalovirus exposure and HLA in healthy donors. The study ran its PCR with 60 Vbeta and 13 Jbeta primers. Using immunoSEQ multiplex PCR, the repertoire was profiled, and TCRdb retains in-frame clones only, with some absent. The sample has 100,000 to 150,000 clones, approximately 72% seen once. What was sequenced was PBMCs. These receptors were obtained from a human donor in good health.

This rearrangement joins TRBV19 to TRBJ1-5; 7 nucleotides match TRBD1. In germline, CDR1 is LNHDA, CDR2 SQIVND (reference sequence). CDR3 length: 13 amino acids. The junction had 4 bases not matched to a gene; V was cut back by 7 bases and J by 4 bases. CDR3: CASTTGLNQPQHF. The CDR3, as DNA: TGTGCCAGTACGACAGGGCTTAATCAGCCCCAGCATTTT.

The chain has TRBV27 and TRBJ2-3; 7 nucleotides match TRBD2. Germline CDR1 is MNHEY and CDR2 is SMNVEV (reference sequence). The CDR3 contains 14 residues. The V gene end was trimmed by 5 bases and the J gene end by 2 bases; junction bases not matched to a gene: 4. The CDR3 nucleotides are TGTGCCAGCAGTAGACTAGCCCTCACAGATACGCAGTATTTT. Protein product: CASSRLALTDTQYF.

The chain links TRBV30 to TRBJ1-1; D not resolved. The V end lost 4 bases, the J end lost 2 bases, and 2 bases lay between the germline ends. The CDR3 runs 10 residues. Germline V gene data show CDR1 as GTSNPN and CDR2 as SVGIG (reference sequence). The DNA for the CDR3 is TGTGCCTGGATAAACACTGAAGCTTTCTTT. It translates to CAWINTEAFF.

This chain connects TRBV2 to TRBJ2-5, with TRBD1 identical over 7 bases. This CDR3 contains 14 residues. Germline CDR1 is SNHLY and CDR2 is FYNNEI. With 2 bases clipped from V and 4 bases from J, the junction kept 4 bases outside the gene matches. The CDR3 DNA is TGTGCCAGCAGTGAATCAAGGACAGGAGAGACCCAGTACTTC. Protein sequence: CASSESRTGETQYF.

The chain has TRBV29-1 and TRBJ1-1; unclear D gene. Germline values: CDR1 SQVTM, CDR2 ANQGSEA. This CDR3 is 11 amino acids long. The V end was cut by 7 bases, the J end by 5 bases, with 11 bases between. The CDR3 nucleotides read TGCAGCGCCCAGGTAGGAACTGAAGCTTTCTTT. Its protein is CSAQVGTEAFF.

The CDR3 spells CASSLVNNEQFF. In DNA, the CDR3 is TGTGCCAGCAGCTTAGTCAACAATGAGCAGTTCTTC. The chain employs TRBV7-6 and TRBJ2-1; no clear D. The germline CDR1 and CDR2 sequences are SGHVS and FNYEAQ. The CDR3 has 12 amino acids. The ends were cut back, 1 base at V and 5 bases at J, with 3 bases in the middle.

In its sample, this clone was seen a few times. The chain carries TRBV25-1 and TRBJ2-2, with TRBD2 matching 8 bases. V shed 10 bases, J shed 6 bases, and the junction held 13 bases outside the gene matches. The CDR3 is 15 amino acids. The germline CDR1 and CDR2 sequences are MGHDK and SYGVNS. CDR3 nucleotide sequence: TGTGCCACCCAGCCCGGGGGGGCCCGGGCCGGGGAGCTGTTTTTT. Protein product: CATQPGGARAGELFF.

The genes are TRBV7-6 and TRBJ2-5, with D possibly TRBD1 on 6 matching bases. CDR1 is SGHVS, CDR2 FNYEAQ, per germline. Trimming took off 1 base at V and 1 base at J, with 10 bases between the two ends. CDR3 size: 15 residues. CDR3 protein: CASSLDGGFQETQYF. CDR3 coding DNA: TGTGCCAGCAGCTTAGATGGGGGCTTCCAAGAGACCCAGTACTTC.

This clone has only a few counts. The chain has TRBV4-3 and TRBJ2-3; TRBD2 matches 7 bases. V lost 5 bases and J lost 3; bases outside the gene matches: 17. The length of the CDR3 is 18 residues. The germline CDR1 and CDR2 sequences are LGHNA and YSLEER. The CDR3 coding sequence is TGCGCCAGCAGCGCAAGGGGTAGTGGGAGCGGGGTTACAGATACGCAGTATTTT. Translation: CASSARGSGSGVTDTQYF.